This entry is about one TCR beta chain. Its antigen remains undetermined. Base quality data are lacking; no much larger clone is found one base away. Unmatched junction bases come to 7, with V trimmed by 4 bases and J by 4 bases. The germline V gene sets CDR1 to SGDLS and CDR2 to YYNGEE. The CDR3 runs 15 residues from the cysteine to the phenylalanine. Of all the DNA, just the CDR3 is kept, 45 bases in frame from base 1. TCRbeta CDR3 regions were amplified from genomic DNA using the immunoSEQ Assay, a bias-controlled multiplex PCR. The paper's data handling went like this. Nucleated cell counts per sample were estimated from amplification of reference gene primers within the assay. To quantify the absolute abundance of each unique TCRbeta CDR3 rearrangement, sequence reads were collapsed and filtered. For each sample, productive Simpson clonality was calculated as the square root of Simpson's diversity index across productive rearrangements. In TCRdb, the immuneACCESS table is reduced to in-frame sequences with V and J assigned. These tables do not hold every clone; where another copy was compared, an unresolved V gene accounts for under half, and the others remain unexplained. V, J and clone size are those of that table, while D and trimming were read from the DNA. Recorded for this sample are under 200,000 clones; 90% of them occurred a single time. 0.5% to 0.65% of the sample lies in the top ten.

The data derive from a study of blood T cell repertoires in COVID-19 (TCRdb year 2020). In the study overall: Samples covering the acute and convalescent phases of COVID-19 were provided by collaborators in the United States, Italy and Spain. Sample metadata almost always included a de-identified subject ID, COVID-19 status, age in years and sex. The dataset comprised deeply sampled blood TCRbeta repertoires from subjects exposed to, actively infected with, or recovered from COVID-19. The samples were drawn from two sources: the first 160 participants of the ongoing ImmuneRACE study, and fewer than 1,500 subjects contributed by 6 global collaborators. The repertoires were released in a freely available public database meant as a resource for research on the immune response to SARS-CoV-2. Where HLA class I and class II types were available, the types were taken from metadata supplied by the sample provider, not from assay-based typing. The material from the prospective study consisted of cDNA or gDNA derived from T cells, B-cell-depleted T cells, or PBMCs. Study-wide findings and limitations: How much clinical and demographic metadata was included differed by source and by participant, and the metadata was provided uncurated.

The collaborating institutions used their own protocols to collect whole blood in K2EDTA tubes. Collaborator samples were shipped for TCRbeta analysis as frozen whole blood, isolated PBMCs, or DNA extracted from either sample type. The chain is encoded by TRBV9 joined to TRBJ1-2; TRBD1 lines up with 10 middle nucleotides. The sequencing sample was made of peripheral blood. The clonotype originates from a man aged 45-65 years with acute or convalescent COVID-19. The CDR3 region: CASSPQGQGSYGYTF. The DNA is TGTGCCAGCAGCCCCCAGGGACAGGGGAGCTATGGCTACACCTTC.